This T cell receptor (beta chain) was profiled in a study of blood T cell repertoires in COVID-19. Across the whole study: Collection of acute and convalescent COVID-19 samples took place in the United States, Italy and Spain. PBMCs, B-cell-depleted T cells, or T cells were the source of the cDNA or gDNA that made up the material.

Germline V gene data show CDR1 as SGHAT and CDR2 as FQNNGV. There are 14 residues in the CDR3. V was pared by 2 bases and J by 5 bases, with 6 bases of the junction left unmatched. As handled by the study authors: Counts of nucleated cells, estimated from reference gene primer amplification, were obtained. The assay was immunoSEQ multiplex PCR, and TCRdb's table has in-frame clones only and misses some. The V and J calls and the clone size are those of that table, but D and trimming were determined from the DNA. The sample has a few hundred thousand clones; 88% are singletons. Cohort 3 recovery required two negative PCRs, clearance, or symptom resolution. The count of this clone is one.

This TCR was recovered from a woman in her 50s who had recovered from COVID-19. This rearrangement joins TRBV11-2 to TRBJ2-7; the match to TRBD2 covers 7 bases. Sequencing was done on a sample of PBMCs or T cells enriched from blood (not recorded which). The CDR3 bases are TGTGCCAGCAGCTTATGGGGAGGGCAGCACGAGCAGTACTTC. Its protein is CASSLWGGQHEQYF.